The source of this T cell receptor beta chain is a study of patients and donors after allogeneic stem cell transplantation. Via MiXCR, TCRdb re-called the RT-PCR reads, giving one row per CDR3 protein. The sample yields fewer than 250,000 distinct CDR3 sequences, around an eighth seen once. This clonotype was recorded at least ten times. This CDR3 has 18 amino acids. Germline loops: CDR1 DFQATT, CDR2 SNEGSKA (reference sequence). The ends lost 3 bases at V and 2 bases at J; junction bases unmatched: 12. The chain couples TRBV20-1 to TRBJ2-5; 13 nucleotides agree with TRBD2. What was sequenced was blood, either unsorted or a sorted T cell fraction (not recorded which). This receptor was taken from a human donor who was either an allogeneic HSCT recipient or a stem cell or donor lymphocyte infusion donor (not recorded which). It is not recorded whose cells these are; they may come from a transplant donor. DNA for the CDR3: TGCAGTGCTAGCCCCCCACTAGCGGGGGGGGTCCGGCAAGAGACCCAGTACTTC. It codes for CSASPPLAGGVRQETQYF.